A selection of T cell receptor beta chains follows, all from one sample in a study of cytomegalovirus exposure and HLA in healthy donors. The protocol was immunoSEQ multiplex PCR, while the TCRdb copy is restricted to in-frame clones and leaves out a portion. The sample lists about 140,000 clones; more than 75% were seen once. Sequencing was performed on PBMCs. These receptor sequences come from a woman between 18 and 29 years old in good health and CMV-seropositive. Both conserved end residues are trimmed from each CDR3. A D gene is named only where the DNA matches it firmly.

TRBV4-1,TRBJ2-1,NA,ASSQGGLRSNEQF
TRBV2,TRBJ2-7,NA,ASSEADWSYEQY
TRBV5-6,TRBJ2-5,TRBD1,ASSPRQGASAETQY
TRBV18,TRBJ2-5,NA,ASSLGLRETQY
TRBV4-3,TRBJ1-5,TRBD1,ASSQERRGTGNQPQH
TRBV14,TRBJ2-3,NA,ASSQVHRENTDTQY
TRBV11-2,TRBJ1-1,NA,ASSLGDTNTEAF
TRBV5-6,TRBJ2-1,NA,ASSLVDRTLGNEQF
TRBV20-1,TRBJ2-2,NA,SAQLSGELF
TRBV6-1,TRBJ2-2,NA,ASMVATYFTGELF
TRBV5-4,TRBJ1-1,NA,ASRDSGSRPEAF
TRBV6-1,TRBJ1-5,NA,ASSEQGGNQPQH
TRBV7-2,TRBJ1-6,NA,ASSFLRAQGQNSPLH
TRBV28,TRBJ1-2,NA,ASKGQHYGYT
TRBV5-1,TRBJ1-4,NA,ASSLAWQGGEKLF
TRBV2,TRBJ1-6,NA,ASNGGKYNSPLH
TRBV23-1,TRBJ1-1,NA,ASSQGGANTEAF
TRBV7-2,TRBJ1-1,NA,ASTLGGVGTEAF
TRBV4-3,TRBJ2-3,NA,ASSQDSMRGSDTQY
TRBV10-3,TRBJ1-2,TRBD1,AINRGNYGYT
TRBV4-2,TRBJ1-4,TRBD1,ASSHPGTGDEKLF
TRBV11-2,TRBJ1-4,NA,ASSLSREVEEKLF
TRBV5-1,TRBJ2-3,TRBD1,ASSSGTGGGTDTQY
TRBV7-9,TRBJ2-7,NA,ASSVQGSEQY
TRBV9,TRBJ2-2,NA,ASRSSGEAGELF
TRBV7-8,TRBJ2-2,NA,ASSFMGRGNTGELF
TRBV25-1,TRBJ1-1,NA,ASSEYREGTEAF
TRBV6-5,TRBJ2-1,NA,ASRTVSAPRSEQF
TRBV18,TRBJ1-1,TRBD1,ASSFGTGFTEAF
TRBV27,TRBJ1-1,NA,ASSYRRGGTEAF
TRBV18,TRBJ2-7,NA,ASSPKQGGVYEQY
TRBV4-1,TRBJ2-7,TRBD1,ASSQGQGGPYEQY
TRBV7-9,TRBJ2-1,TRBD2,ASSRGGADEQF
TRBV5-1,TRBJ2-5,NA,ASSLNGMREGETQY
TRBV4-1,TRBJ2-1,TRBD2,ASSQEGLAVLHEQF
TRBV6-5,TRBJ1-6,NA,ASRRWADLYSPLH
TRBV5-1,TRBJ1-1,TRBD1,ASSRTGGTTEAF
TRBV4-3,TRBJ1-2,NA,ASSQAGGGRSWGYT
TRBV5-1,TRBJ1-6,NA,ASSLGHRDNSPLH
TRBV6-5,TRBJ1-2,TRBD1,ASSYGGTGGYGYT
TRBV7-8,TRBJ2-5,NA,ASSLRGAETQY
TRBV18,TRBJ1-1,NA,ASSPLSGDTEAF
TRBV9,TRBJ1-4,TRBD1,ASSAGTGVEKLF
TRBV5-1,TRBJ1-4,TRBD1,ASSPRTGTNEKLF
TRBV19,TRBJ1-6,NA,ASGFTDGSPLH
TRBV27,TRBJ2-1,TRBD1,ASSPRVTGQAYNEQF
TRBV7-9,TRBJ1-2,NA,ASSSSLGAAYGYT
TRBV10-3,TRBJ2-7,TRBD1,AISEGQGTEGQY
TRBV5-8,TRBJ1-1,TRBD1,ASSRDRPNTEAF
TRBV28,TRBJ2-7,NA,ASSLRYEQY